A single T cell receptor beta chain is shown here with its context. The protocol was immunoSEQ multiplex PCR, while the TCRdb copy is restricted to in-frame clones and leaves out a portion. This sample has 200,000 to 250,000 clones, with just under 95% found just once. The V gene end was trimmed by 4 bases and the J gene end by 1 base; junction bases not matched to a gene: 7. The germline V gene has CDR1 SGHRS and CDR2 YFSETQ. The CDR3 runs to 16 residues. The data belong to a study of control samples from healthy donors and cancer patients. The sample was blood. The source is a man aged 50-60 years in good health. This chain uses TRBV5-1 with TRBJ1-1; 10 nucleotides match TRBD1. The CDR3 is CASSTQTGGANTEAFF. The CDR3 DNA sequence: TGCGCCAGCAGCACCCAGACAGGGGGCGCGAACACTGAAGCTTTCTTT. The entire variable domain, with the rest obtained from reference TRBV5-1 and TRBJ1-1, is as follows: KAGVTQTPRYLIKTRGQQVTLSCSPISGHRSVSWYQQTPGQGLQFLFEYFSETQRNKGNFPGRFSGRQFSNSRSEMNVSTLELGDSALYLCASSTQTGGANTEAFFGQGTRLTVV.